The clone carrying this T cell receptor (beta chain) appeared many times. Antigen unknown. This sample stems from a study of radiation and T cells in renal cell carcinoma. Overall study findings and caveats: Pretreatment tumor biopsies were lacking, so baseline clonotypes are unknown.

Germline loops: CDR1 SGHAT, CDR2 FQNNGV. The length of the CDR3 is 16 residues. Trimming shortened V by 2 bases and J by 5 bases, and 15 bases separated the two germline ends. The assay was immunoSEQ multiplex PCR, and TCRdb's table has in-frame clones only and misses some. Of 10,000 to 15,000 clones in the sample, roughly a third were seen once. Treatment reported: 15 Gy SBRT to primary tumor, nephrectomy 4 weeks later. The rearrangement joins TRBV11-2 to TRBJ1-4; D perhaps matches TRBD1 (5 bases). The input for sequencing was tumor tissue, taken from a patient whose treatment included radiotherapy and nephrectomy. This sequence originates from a man in his sixties with renal cell carcinoma. CDR3 sequence reads: CASSLRPGLRNEKLFF. Written as DNA, the CDR3 is TGTGCCAGCAGCTTACGTCCGGGACTCAGGAATGAAAAACTGTTTTTT. The full variable domain, its missing parts supplied by reference TRBV11-2 and TRBJ1-4, is EAGVAQSPRYKIIEKRQSVAFWCNPISGHATLYWYQQILGQGPKLLIQFQNNGVVDDSQLPKDRFSAERLKGVDSTLKIQPAKLEDSAVYLCASSLRPGLRNEKLFFGSGTQLSVL.